The TCR beta chain described here comes from a study of cytomegalovirus exposure and HLA in healthy donors. This table comes from immunoSEQ multiplex PCR, and its TCRdb copy is limited to in-frame clones, with some not included. The sample carries 65,000 to 75,000 clones, 85% to 95% recorded once. As concerns this clone: Antigen: not known.

Trimming left V 3 bases short and J 3 bases short, with 17 bases between. Germline assignment: CDR1 GTSNPN and CDR2 SVGIG (reference sequence). The CDR3 runs to 16 residues. General study results and limits: Many donors shared some public TCRs, even though most TCR sequences were rare.

The material sequenced was PBMCs. This TCR derives from a man between 18 and 35 years old in good health and CMV-seropositive. The chain is built from TRBV30 and TRBJ2-2, with a possible D match to TRBD1 (6 bases). The CDR3 sequence: CAWSDLSTGYTGELFF. DNA of the CDR3: TGTGCCTGGAGCGATCTATCCACAGGGTACACCGGGGAGCTGTTTTTT.